A single sample gave rise to the 19 T cell receptor beta chains below, sequenced in a study of neoadjuvant anti-PD-1 for oral cavity cancer. Time point described: after neoadjuvant nivolumab, at surgical resection. The assay was immunoSEQ multiplex PCR, and TCRdb's table has in-frame clones only and misses some. The sample carries about 23,000 clones, over 20% recorded once. The sequenced sample was tumor tissue, obtained after nivolumab (anti-PD-1) treatment. The receptors come from a person aged 40 to 85 with oral cavity squamous cell carcinoma.

The chain joins TRBV30 to TRBJ1-4; D gene unclear. The germline V and J ends were trimmed by 3 bases and 0 bases, with 11 bases remaining between them. The CDR3 extends over 15 amino acids. Per germline, CDR1 GTSNPN and CDR2 SVGIG (reference sequence). CDR3 in DNA: TGTGCCTGGAGCCTCGCATTTGCAACTAATGAAAAACTGTTTTTT. This codes for CAWSLAFATNEKLFF.

By share of the sample, this clone is medium-sized. The chain uses TRBV4-1 and TRBJ2-2, with D possibly TRBD2 on 5 matching bases. CDR1 and CDR2 from the germline V gene are MGHRA and YSYEKL. The V gene lost 2 bases and the J gene lost 1 base, with 8 bases spanning the gap. The CDR3 extends over 15 amino acids. CDR3 DNA sequence: TGCGCCAGCAGCCAAAGACGGGAGAACACCGGGGAGCTGTTTTTT. As protein: CASSQRRENTGELFF.

In this sample, this clone turned up many times. V is TRBV19 and J is TRBJ2-1, with 10 bases fitting TRBD2. The CDR3 contains 18 residues. Looked up from germline, CDR1 is LNHDA and CDR2 is SQIVND (reference sequence). V shed 0 bases and J 3 bases; nucleotides not matched to a gene: 8. The CDR3 spells CASSIDRASGGNYNEQFF. The CDR3 DNA sequence: TGTGCCAGTAGTATAGATAGGGCTAGCGGGGGAAACTACAATGAGCAGTTCTTC.

The chain has TRBV9 and TRBJ1-3, with D perhaps matching TRBD1 (5 bases). Germline values: CDR1 SGDLS, CDR2 YYNGEE. With 3 bases removed from V and 0 bases from J, the gap between germline ends came to 13 bases. The length of the CDR3 is 16 residues. For the CDR3, the DNA is TGTGCCAGCAGCGCTCCTGGGGGTTACTCTGGAAACACCATATATTTT. Protein: CASSAPGGYSGNTIYF.

This clone was seen only a few times. This chain links TRBV29-1 with TRBJ1-1; D is ambiguous. V lost 1 base and J 1 base, leaving 4 bases between the germline ends. The CDR3 is 12 residues long. Germline V gene data show CDR1 as SQVTM and CDR2 as ANQGSEA. CDR3 amino acids: CSVEGENTEAFF. CDR3 sequence (DNA): TGCAGCGTTGAAGGTGAGAACACTGAAGCTTTCTTT.

In its sample, this clone was seen a few times. The J gene is TRBJ2-7, the V gene TRBV7-9; 14 bases align to TRBD2. The CDR3 length is 15 residues. V was clipped by 4 bases and J by 8 bases; unmatched bases: 7. The germline CDR1 and CDR2 sequences are SEHNR and FQNEAQ (reference sequence). The CDR3 protein is CASSYGTSGSSQQYF. The CDR3 region has the DNA TGTGCCAGCAGCTACGGGACTAGCGGGAGTTCACAGCAGTACTTC.

J is TRBJ2-7 and V is TRBV18; D gene unclear. Germline CDR1 reads KGHSH; CDR2 reads LQKENI. V lost 6 bases and J lost 0, with 3 bases in between. The CDR3 extends over 11 amino acids. The CDR3 DNA reads as TGTGCCAGCTCCCGCTCCTACGAGCAGTACTTC. Its translation: CASSRSYEQYF.

V and J are TRBV29-1 and TRBJ2-7; D is uncertain. The CDR3 runs to 11 residues. The V gene lost 4 bases and the J gene lost 6 bases, with 10 bases spanning the gap. Germline CDR1 is SQVTM and CDR2 is ANQGSEA. DNA for the CDR3: TGCAGCGTTGTAGATCTGGTCGAGCAGTACTTC. Encoded protein: CSVVDLVEQYF.

V usage is TRBV10-2 and J usage is TRBJ1-3; D may be TRBD1 (5 bases). Germline-derived CDR1 and CDR2 are WSHSY and SAAADI. CDR3 length equals 16 residues. Trimming pared 8 bases from V and 0 bases from J, leaving 17 bases between. The CDR3 sequence is CASQASGGASGNTIYF. CDR3 DNA sequence: TGCGCCAGCCAAGCCTCCGGAGGGGCCTCTGGAAACACCATATATTTT.

This clone was seen a handful of times. The rearrangement links TRBV28 to TRBJ1-4; TRBD1 agrees at 8 bases. This CDR3 has 12 amino acids. J gave up 8 bases and V 11 bases, and 7 bases lay outside the gene matches. The germline V gene has CDR1 MDHEN and CDR2 SYDVKM. CDR3 in DNA: TGTGCCGAACAGGGGGGAGAGGAAAAACTGTTTTTT. Its translation is CAEQGGEEKLFF.

The chain is built from TRBV7-8 and TRBJ2-1, with TRBD2 matching 7 bases. CDR1 is SGHVS and CDR2 is FQNEAQ in the germline V gene. The CDR3 is made up of 14 amino acids. The ends lost 5 bases at V and 7 bases at J; junction bases unmatched: 8. The CDR3 sequence: CASSTRTSWNEQFF. As DNA, the CDR3 is TGTGCCAGCAGCACCCGGACTAGTTGGAATGAGCAGTTCTTC.

The rearrangement joins TRBV19 to TRBJ2-1, with 7 bases aligning to TRBD1. J gave up 8 bases and V 4 bases, and 5 bases lay outside the gene matches. In germline, CDR1 is LNHDA, CDR2 SQIVND (reference sequence). The CDR3 totals 13 residues. The CDR3 DNA follows: TGTGCCAGTAGTAGCGACAGGGTTTATGAGCAGTTCTTC. Translated: CASSSDRVYEQFF.

The sample holds a few counts of this clone. The same CDR3 also results from other DNA sequences found in this sample. The V gene is TRBV2, the J gene TRBJ1-5; D may be TRBD1 (5 bases). The V gene lost 3 bases and the J gene lost 1 base, with 10 bases spanning the gap. This CDR3 has 15 amino acids. Germline CDR1 SNHLY, CDR2 FYNNEI. The CDR3 loop reads CASSEPAGSNQPQHF. CDR3 in DNA: TGTGCCAGCAGTGAGCCCGCAGGGAGCAATCAGCCCCAGCATTTT.

The genes are TRBV27 and TRBJ2-7, with D possibly being TRBD1 (6 bases). The V gene's germline CDR1 is MNHEY and CDR2 SMNVEV (reference sequence). This CDR3 spans 13 amino acids. V lost 10 bases, J lost 2 bases, and 15 bases lay in between. The CDR3 loop is CATSTGHTYEQYF. The CDR3 DNA is TGTGCCACCTCAACGGGACATACCTACGAGCAGTACTTC.

This clone was seen more than once but under ten times. V is TRBV19 and J is TRBJ1-6, with no clear D. Germline V lookup: CDR1 LNHDA, CDR2 SQIVND (reference sequence). The V end was cut by 1 base, the J end by 4 bases, with 8 bases between. This CDR3 contains 15 residues. The CDR3 bases are TGTGCCAGTAGTATAGTTGGGAATTATAATTCACCCCTCCACTTT. This gives the protein CASSIVGNYNSPLHF.

This clone has a single count. This chain links TRBV14 with TRBJ1-1, with a tentative D call TRBD1 (5 bases). V lost 0 bases and J lost 2, with 16 bases in between. Germline V lookup: CDR1 SGHDN, CDR2 FVKESK. This CDR3 comprises 17 residues. In DNA form, the CDR3 reads TGTGCCAGCAGCCAAGAGAGGAGCGGGCAGGGCAACACTGAAGCTTTCTTT. Translation: CASSQERSGQGNTEAFF.

The rearrangement joins TRBV11-3 to TRBJ2-1; TRBD2 agrees at 10 bases. The CDR3 consists of 16 residues. Germline values: CDR1 SGHNT, CDR2 YENEEA. Trimming cost V 1 base and J 7 bases; bases outside gene matches: 7. CDR3 loop: CASSLVSSGGGNEQFF. CDR3 in DNA: TGTGCCAGCAGCTTAGTCTCTAGCGGGGGTGGTAATGAGCAGTTCTTC.

The chain's CDR3 is CASSLGQGPEQYF. The CDR3 coding sequence is TGTGCCAGCAGCCTGGGTCAGGGTCCCGAGCAGTACTTC. The chain employs TRBV7-6 and TRBJ2-7; TRBD1 might be the D (5 bases). Per germline, CDR1 SGHVS and CDR2 FNYEAQ. The CDR3 has 13 residues. The V and J ends lost 5 bases and 6 bases respectively, with 14 bases between them.

The CDR3 DNA reads TGTGCCAGCAGCCAAGATGCAGCCTACATGAACACTGAAGCTTTCTTT. It translates to CASSQDAAYMNTEAFF. This chain joins TRBV4-2 and TRBJ1-1; D is undetermined. The V end was cut by 0 bases, the J end by 0 bases, with 11 bases between. Germline CDR1 and CDR2: LGHNA and YNFKEQ. The CDR3 is 16 residues long.